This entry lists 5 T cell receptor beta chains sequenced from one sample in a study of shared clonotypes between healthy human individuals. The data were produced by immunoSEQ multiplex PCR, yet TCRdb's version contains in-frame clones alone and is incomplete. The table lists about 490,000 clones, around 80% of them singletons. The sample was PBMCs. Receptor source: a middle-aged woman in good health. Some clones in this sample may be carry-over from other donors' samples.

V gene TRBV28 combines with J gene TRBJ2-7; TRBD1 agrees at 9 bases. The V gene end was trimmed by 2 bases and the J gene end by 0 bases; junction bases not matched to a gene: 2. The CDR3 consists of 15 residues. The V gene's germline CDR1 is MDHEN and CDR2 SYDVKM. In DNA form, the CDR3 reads TGTGCCAGCAGTTTAGGACAGGGGCCCTCCTACGAGCAGTACTTC. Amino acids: CASSLGQGPSYEQYF.

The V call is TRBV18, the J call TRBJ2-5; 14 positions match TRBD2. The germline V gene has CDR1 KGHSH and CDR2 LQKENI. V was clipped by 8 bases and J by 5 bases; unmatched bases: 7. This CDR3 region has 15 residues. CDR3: CASATSGRVWETQYF. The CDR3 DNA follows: TGTGCCAGCGCGACTAGCGGGAGGGTCTGGGAGACCCAGTACTTC.

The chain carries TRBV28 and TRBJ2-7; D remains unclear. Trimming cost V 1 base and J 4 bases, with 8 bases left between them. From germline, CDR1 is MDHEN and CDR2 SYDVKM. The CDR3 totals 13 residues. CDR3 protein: CASSLLDGYEQYF. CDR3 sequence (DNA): TGTGCCAGCAGTTTATTGGACGGGTACGAGCAGTACTTC.

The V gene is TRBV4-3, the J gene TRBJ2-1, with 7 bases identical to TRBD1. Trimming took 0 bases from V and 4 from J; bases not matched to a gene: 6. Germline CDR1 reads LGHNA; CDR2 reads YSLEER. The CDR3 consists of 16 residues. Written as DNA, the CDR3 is TGCGCCAGCAGCCAAGATTGGACAGGAACGTACAATGAGCAGTTCTTC. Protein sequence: CASSQDWTGTYNEQFF.

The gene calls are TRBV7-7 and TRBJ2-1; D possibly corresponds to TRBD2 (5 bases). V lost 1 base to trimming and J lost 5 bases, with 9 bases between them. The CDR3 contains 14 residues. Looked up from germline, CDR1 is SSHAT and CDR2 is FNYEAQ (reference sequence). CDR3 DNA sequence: TGTGCCAGCAGCTTAGAGCGGACCAACAATGAGCAGTTCTTC. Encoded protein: CASSLERTNNEQFF.